Listed below are T cell receptor beta chains from one sample, sequenced in a study of blood T cell repertoires in COVID-19. Using immunoSEQ multiplex PCR, the repertoire was profiled, and TCRdb retains in-frame clones only, with some absent. The sample consists of tens of thousands of clones, over 65% of them appearing once. The sequenced material came from peripheral blood. The receptor source for this set is a human donor in a cohort sampled during active COVID-19. Both conserved end residues are part of each CDR3. D genes are given only for firm matches. Clone size is stated in some rows and not others, as once, few, many or a class when expanded.

size,V,J,D,DNA,CDR3
few,TRBV7-8,TRBJ2-5,-,TGTGCCAGCAGCCCCCGGGCTAGCAGCAAAGAGACCCAGTACTTC,CASSPRASSKETQYF
-,TRBV7-2,TRBJ2-1,TRBD2,TGTGCCAGCAGCTCACCGGGGGGTAGCGGAATATACAATGAGCAGTTCTTC,CASSSPGGSGIYNEQFF
once,TRBV5-1,TRBJ1-3,TRBD1,TGCGCCAGCAGCTGGGGGACAGGGGATTCTGGAAACACCATATATTTT,CASSWGTGDSGNTIYF
once,TRBV4-3,TRBJ2-2,-,TGCGCCAGCAGCCAGGAGTTGGGCGGGGAGCTGTTTTTT,CASSQELGGELFF
-,TRBV6-5,TRBJ2-3,-,TGTGCCCTGAACCGAGGGTTCGCGACAGATACGCAGTATTTT,CALNRGFATDTQYF
-,TRBV7-3,TRBJ2-3,TRBD1,TGTGCCAGCAGCTCGGGACAGTCAGATACGCAGTATTTT,CASSSGQSDTQYF
-,TRBV5-1,TRBJ2-3,TRBD2,TGCGCCAGCAGCCGTCCTAGCGGGGGAGATACGCAGTATTTT,CASSRPSGGDTQYF
few,TRBV7-9,TRBJ2-7,-,TGTGCCAGCAGCTTGTCCCCAGACTCCTACGAGCAGTACTTC,CASSLSPDSYEQYF
-,TRBV7-2,TRBJ2-1,TRBD2,TGTGCCAGCAGCCCGGCGGGACTAGTTGGAATTGATGAGCAGTTCTTC,CASSPAGLVGIDEQFF
-,TRBV2,TRBJ1-1,TRBD1,TGTGCCAGCAGGGCAGGGGGCACTGAAGCTTTCTTT,CASRAGGTEAFF
-,TRBV7-9,TRBJ1-2,-,TGTGCCAGCAGCTTGAACAGCCCGGGAGGCTACACCTTC,CASSLNSPGGYTF
-,TRBV2,TRBJ1-3,-,TGTGCCAGCAGCCGGGACTTTAGCTCTGGAAACACCATATATTTT,CASSRDFSSGNTIYF
once,TRBV2,TRBJ2-1,-,TGTGCCAGCAGTCGCCTGGGGCAAGGATCCTACAATGAGCAGTTCTTC,CASSRLGQGSYNEQFF
-,TRBV20-1,TRBJ1-2,-,TGCAGTCCGTTCTATGGCTACACCTTC,CSPFYGYTF
-,TRBV5-4,TRBJ2-2,TRBD2,TGTGCCAGCACCACGGGGGGGCGAGCGAACACCGGGGAGCTGTTTTTT,CASTTGGRANTGELFF
-,TRBV10-1,TRBJ2-7,TRBD1,TGCGCCAGCAGTGAACCGGGACAGGGGGCCTACGAGCAGTACTTC,CASSEPGQGAYEQYF
-,TRBV9,TRBJ1-2,-,TGTGCCAGCAGCGGAGAGGAGGGGTTGGCGTATGGCTACACCTTC,CASSGEEGLAYGYTF
-,TRBV9,TRBJ1-1,-,TGTGCCAGCAGCTTCATGGCAGAGAACACTGAAGCTTTCTTT,CASSFMAENTEAFF
-,TRBV7-9,TRBJ2-6,TRBD2,TGTGCCAGCAGCACAGCGGGGGCTGGGGCCAACGTCCTGACTTTC,CASSTAGAGANVLTF
-,TRBV7-2,TRBJ2-7,TRBD2,TGTGCCAGCACGGGTAGACTAGCGGGGGTCCGCTACGAGCAGTACTTC,CASTGRLAGVRYEQYF
-,TRBV7-2,TRBJ2-3,-,TGTGCCAGCAGCTTGACCGCGACTGATACATTCACAGATACGCAGTATTTT,CASSLTATDTFTDTQYF
-,TRBV18,TRBJ2-5,-,TGTGCCAGCTCACAGGAGGGCAGAGGGTCTGGTACCCAGTACTTC,CASSQEGRGSGTQYF
-,TRBV11-1,TRBJ1-2,-,TGTGCCAGCAGCGCCTCCGGCTATGGCTACACCTTC,CASSASGYGYTF
-,TRBV6-5,TRBJ2-7,TRBD2,TGTGCCAGCAGTTCGGGACTAGCGGGGTTCTACGAGCAGTACTTC,CASSSGLAGFYEQYF
-,TRBV4-3,TRBJ2-3,TRBD2,TGCGCCAGCAGCCAAGGACTAGCGGGGGGGACAGATACGCAGTATTTT,CASSQGLAGGTDTQYF
-,TRBV25-1,TRBJ2-2,-,TGTGCCAGCAGTCCAACGAACACCGGGGAGCTGTTTTTT,CASSPTNTGELFF
-,TRBV19,TRBJ1-5,TRBD1,TGTGCCAGTAGTAGGGGACAGCCTAATCAGCCCCAGCATTTT,CASSRGQPNQPQHF
-,TRBV28,TRBJ1-5,TRBD1,TGTGCCAGCGTGAAGGACAGGGGCGACCGGCCCCAGCATTTT,CASVKDRGDRPQHF
-,TRBV19,TRBJ2-1,-,TGTGCCAGTACCTTAGCGGCAAACTCCTACAATGAGCAGTTCTTC,CASTLAANSYNEQFF
-,TRBV7-9,TRBJ2-7,TRBD1,TGTGCCAGCAGCCTGGACAGGGGCGAGCAGTACTTC,CASSLDRGEQYF
-,TRBV2,TRBJ2-7,TRBD2,TGTGCCAGCACGGGAGGGTTGGACTACGAGCAGTACTTC,CASTGGLDYEQYF
-,TRBV29-1,TRBJ2-3,TRBD1,TGCAGCGTTGGGGGGACAGGGGACACAGATACGCAGTATTTT,CSVGGTGDTDTQYF
-,TRBV7-2,TRBJ2-7,TRBD2,TGTGCCAGCAGCTGGGGGCGCGGGAGGTACGAGCAGTACTTC,CASSWGRGRYEQYF
-,TRBV20-1,TRBJ1-4,TRBD1,TGCAGTGCTAGTGAGACAGGGCACGAAAAACTGTTTTTT,CSASETGHEKLFF
once,TRBV6-5,TRBJ1-4,-,TGTGCCAGCAGTTACTCCGGCAGCGTTGGGGAAAAACTGTTTTTT,CASSYSGSVGEKLFF
once,TRBV7-9,TRBJ2-2,-,TGTGCCAGCAGCTTAGGGCAGAACACCGGGGAGCTGTTTTTT,CASSLGQNTGELFF
-,TRBV28,TRBJ1-2,-,TGTGCCAGCAGTTTAGTCACAGGGTTCTATGGCTACACCTTC,CASSLVTGFYGYTF
-,TRBV5-1,TRBJ2-1,TRBD2,TGCGCCAGCAGCTTGGGGACTAGTGGCAACAATGAGCAGTTCTTC,CASSLGTSGNNEQFF
-,TRBV5-5,TRBJ2-7,-,TGTGCCAGCAGCTCAGGACAGTCCTCCTACGAGCAGTACTTC,CASSSGQSSYEQYF
-,TRBV10-3,TRBJ1-3,-,TGTGCTACACGCAGCTCTGGAAACACCATATATTTT,CATRSSGNTIYF
-,TRBV27,TRBJ1-2,-,TGTGCCAGCAGACTTAGGGGTCAGTACTATGGCTACACCTTC,CASRLRGQYYGYTF
-,TRBV18,TRBJ1-1,-,TGTGCCAGCTCACCCCTAGCTGTCACTGAAGCTTTCTTT,CASSPLAVTEAFF
-,TRBV5-4,TRBJ2-3,-,TGTGCCAGCAGCCGCGTCGCACCAGATACGCAGTATTTT,CASSRVAPDTQYF
few,TRBV7-2,TRBJ2-7,-,TGTGCCAGCAGCCGCAATACCGGGACAATTTACGAGCAGTACTTC,CASSRNTGTIYEQYF
-,TRBV7-2,TRBJ2-2,-,TGTGCCAGCAGCTCGGACTTTAACACCGGGGAGCTGTTTTTT,CASSSDFNTGELFF